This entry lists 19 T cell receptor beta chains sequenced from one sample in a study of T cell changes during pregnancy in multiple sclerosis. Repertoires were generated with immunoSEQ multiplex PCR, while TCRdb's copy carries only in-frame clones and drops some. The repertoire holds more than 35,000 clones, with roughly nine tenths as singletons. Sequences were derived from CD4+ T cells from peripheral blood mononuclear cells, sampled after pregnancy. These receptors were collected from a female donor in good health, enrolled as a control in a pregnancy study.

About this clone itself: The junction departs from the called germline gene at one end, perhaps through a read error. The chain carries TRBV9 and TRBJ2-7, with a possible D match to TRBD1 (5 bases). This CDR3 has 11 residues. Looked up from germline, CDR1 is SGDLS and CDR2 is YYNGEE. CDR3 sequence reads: CASSVEAGRHF. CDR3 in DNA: TGTGCCAGCAGCGTAGAGGCAGGGCGGCACTTC.

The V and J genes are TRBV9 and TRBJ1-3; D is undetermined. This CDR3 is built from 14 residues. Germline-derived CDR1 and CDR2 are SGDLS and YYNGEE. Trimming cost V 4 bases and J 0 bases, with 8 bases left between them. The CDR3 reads CASSPGDSGNTIYF. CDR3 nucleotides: TGTGCCAGCAGCCCCGGGGACTCTGGAAACACCATATATTTT.

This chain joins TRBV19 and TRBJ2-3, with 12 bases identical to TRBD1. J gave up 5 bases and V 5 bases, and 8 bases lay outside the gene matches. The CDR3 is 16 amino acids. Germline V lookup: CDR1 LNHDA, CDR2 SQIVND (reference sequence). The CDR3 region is CASSHEGDRGRDTQYF. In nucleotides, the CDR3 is TGTGCCAGTAGTCACGAGGGGGACAGGGGGCGAGATACGCAGTATTTT.

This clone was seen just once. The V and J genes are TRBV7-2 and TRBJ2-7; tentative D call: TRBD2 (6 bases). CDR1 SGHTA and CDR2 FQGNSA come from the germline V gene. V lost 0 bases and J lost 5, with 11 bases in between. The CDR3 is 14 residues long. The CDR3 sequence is CASSLAPGVDEQYF. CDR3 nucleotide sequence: TGTGCCAGCAGCTTAGCCCCGGGGGTCGACGAGCAGTACTTC.

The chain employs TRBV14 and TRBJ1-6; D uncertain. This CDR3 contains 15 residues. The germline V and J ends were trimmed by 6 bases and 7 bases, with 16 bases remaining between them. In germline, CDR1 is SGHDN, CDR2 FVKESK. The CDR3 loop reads CASSPLAGNNSPLHF. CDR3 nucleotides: TGTGCCAGCAGTCCGCTGGCAGGCAACAATTCACCCCTCCACTTT.

The CDR3 is CASSLIPSEQFF. The CDR3 region has the DNA TGTGCCAGCAGTTTAATCCCTTCTGAGCAGTTCTTC. This chain links TRBV27 with TRBJ2-1; no reliable D call. The CDR3 runs 12 residues. The V end lost 2 bases, the J end lost 9 bases, and 8 bases lay between the germline ends. The germline V gene encodes CDR1 MNHEY and CDR2 SMNVEV (reference sequence).

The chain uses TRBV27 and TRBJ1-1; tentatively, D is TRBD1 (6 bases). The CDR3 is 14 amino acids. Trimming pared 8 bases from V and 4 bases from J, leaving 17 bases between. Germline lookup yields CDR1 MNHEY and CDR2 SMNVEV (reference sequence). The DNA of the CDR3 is TGTGCCAGCTGCCTGGGGGGGCGCATCACTGAAGCTTTCTTT. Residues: CASCLGGRITEAFF.

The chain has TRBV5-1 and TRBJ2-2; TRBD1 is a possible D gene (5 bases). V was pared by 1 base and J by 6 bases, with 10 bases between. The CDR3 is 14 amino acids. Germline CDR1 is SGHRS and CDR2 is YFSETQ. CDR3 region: CASSLQGEAGELFF. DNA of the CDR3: TGCGCCAGCAGCTTGCAGGGCGAGGCCGGGGAGCTGTTTTTT.

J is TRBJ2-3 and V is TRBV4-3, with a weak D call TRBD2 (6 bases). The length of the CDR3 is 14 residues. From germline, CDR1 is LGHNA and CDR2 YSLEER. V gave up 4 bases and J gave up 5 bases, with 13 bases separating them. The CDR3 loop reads CASSRRRGEDTQYF. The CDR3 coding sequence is TGCGCCAGCAGCCGGAGGAGGGGCGAAGATACGCAGTATTTT.

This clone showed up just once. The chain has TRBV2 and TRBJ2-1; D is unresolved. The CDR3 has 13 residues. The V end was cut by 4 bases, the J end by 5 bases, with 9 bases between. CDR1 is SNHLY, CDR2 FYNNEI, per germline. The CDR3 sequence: CASSVHLNNEQFF. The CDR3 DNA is TGTGCCAGCAGTGTTCACCTAAACAATGAGCAGTTCTTC. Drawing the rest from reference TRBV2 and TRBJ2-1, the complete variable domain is EPEVTQTPSHQVTQMGQEVILRCVPISNHLYFYWYRQILGQKVEFLVSFYNNEISEKSEIFDDQFSVERPDGSNFTLKIRSTKLEDSAMYFCASSVHLNNEQFFGPGTRLTVL.

The CDR3 sequence: CAWRRIGPGYEQYF. The CDR3 DNA sequence: TGTGCCTGGAGACGCATCGGTCCGGGGTACGAGCAGTACTTC. V usage is TRBV30 and J usage is TRBJ2-7, with D possibly being TRBD2 (5 bases). Germline CDR1 is GTSNPN and CDR2 is SVGIG (reference sequence). V gave up 3 bases and J gave up 4 bases, with 16 bases separating them. The CDR3 is 14 residues long.

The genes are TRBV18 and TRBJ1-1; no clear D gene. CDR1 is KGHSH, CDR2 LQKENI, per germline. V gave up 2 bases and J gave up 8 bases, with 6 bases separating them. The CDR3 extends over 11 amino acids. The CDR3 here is CASSPKEEAFF. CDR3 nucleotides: TGTGCCAGCTCACCAAAGGAGGAAGCTTTCTTT.

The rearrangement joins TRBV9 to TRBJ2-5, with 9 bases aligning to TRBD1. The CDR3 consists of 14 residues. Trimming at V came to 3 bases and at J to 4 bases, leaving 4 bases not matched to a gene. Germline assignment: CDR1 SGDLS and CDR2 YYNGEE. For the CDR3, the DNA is TGTGCCAGCAGCGCGACAGGGGGGCGAGAGACCCAGTACTTC. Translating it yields CASSATGGRETQYF.

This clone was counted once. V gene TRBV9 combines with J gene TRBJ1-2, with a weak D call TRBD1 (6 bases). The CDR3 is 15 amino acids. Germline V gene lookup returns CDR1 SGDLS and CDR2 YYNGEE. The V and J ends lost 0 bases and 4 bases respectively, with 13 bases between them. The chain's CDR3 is CASSVEGGAAYGYTF. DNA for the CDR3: TGTGCCAGCAGCGTAGAGGGGGGGGCCGCCTATGGCTACACCTTC.

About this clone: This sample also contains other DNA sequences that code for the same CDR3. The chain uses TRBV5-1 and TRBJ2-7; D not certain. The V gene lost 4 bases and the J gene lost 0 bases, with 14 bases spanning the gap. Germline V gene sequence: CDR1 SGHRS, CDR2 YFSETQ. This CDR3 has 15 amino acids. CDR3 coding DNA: TGCGCCAGCAGCCCACTTGATTCCTCCTCCTACGAGCAGTACTTC. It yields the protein CASSPLDSSSYEQYF.

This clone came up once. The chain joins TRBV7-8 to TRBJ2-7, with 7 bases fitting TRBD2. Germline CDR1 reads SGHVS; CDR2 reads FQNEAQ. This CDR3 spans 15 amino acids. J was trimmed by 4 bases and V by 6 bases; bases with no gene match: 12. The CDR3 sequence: CASRPPAGDSYEQYF. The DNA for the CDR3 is TGTGCCAGCAGGCCCCCGGCGGGAGATTCATACGAGCAGTACTTC.

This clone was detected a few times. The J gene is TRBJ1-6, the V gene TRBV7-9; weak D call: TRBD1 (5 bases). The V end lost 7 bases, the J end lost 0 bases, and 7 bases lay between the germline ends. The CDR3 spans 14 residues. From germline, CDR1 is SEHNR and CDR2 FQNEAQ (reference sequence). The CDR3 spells CASTRDSYNSPLHF. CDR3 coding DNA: TGTGCCAGCACCAGGGACTCCTATAATTCACCCCTCCACTTT.

CDR3: CASSLGQTGSYEQYF. The CDR3 DNA follows: TGTGCCAGCAGCTTAGGTCAGACAGGGTCCTACGAGCAGTACTTC. The V and J genes are TRBV11-1 and TRBJ2-7; 7 nucleotides match TRBD1. This CDR3 has 15 amino acids. Per germline, CDR1 SGHAT and CDR2 FQDESV (reference sequence). V dropped 1 base and J dropped 1; count of bases not matched to a gene: 4.

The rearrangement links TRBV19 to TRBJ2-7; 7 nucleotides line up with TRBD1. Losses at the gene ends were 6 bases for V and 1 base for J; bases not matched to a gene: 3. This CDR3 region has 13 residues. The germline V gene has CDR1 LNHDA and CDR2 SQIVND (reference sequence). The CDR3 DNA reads TGTGCCAGTAGATTACAGGGGTCCTACGAGCAGTACTTC. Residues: CASRLQGSYEQYF.